One and the same sample provided the 3 T cell receptor beta chains below, sequenced in a study of vaccination and CD4 T cells after COVID-19. Treatment of the sample: approximately nine-day PBMC culture with coronavirus spike peptide pools or control peptides (ViraFEST assay). Antigen specificity for these receptors is unknown. The assay that was used to sequence DNA from cultured CD4+ T cells was the Oncomine TCR Beta short-read assay. TCRdb analysed the PCR reads with MiXCR anew, one entry per CDR3 protein. The sample carries 3,500 to 4,500 distinct CDR3 sequences, around 15% recorded once. Sequenced: CD4+ T cells from blood, cultured in vitro. Receptors originate from a human donor who had recovered from COVID-19.

In its sample, this clonotype ranks as large. The chain uses TRBV10-3 and TRBJ1-2; D is unresolved. From germline, CDR1 is ENHRY and CDR2 SYGVKD. Trimming stripped 1 base from V and 6 bases from J, with 12 bases between. This CDR3 comprises 14 residues. The CDR3 loop reads CAISEYPRQHGYTF. DNA of the CDR3: TGTGCCATCAGTGAGTATCCCCGGCAACATGGCTACACCTTC.

This clonotype was seen more than once but under ten times. This chain links TRBV9 with TRBJ1-1; perhaps TRBD1 as D (6 bases). Between the trimmed V and J ends, which lost 0 bases and 2 bases, there was a span of 11 bases. The CDR3 spans 15 residues. CDR1 is SGDLS, CDR2 YYNGEE, per germline. This chain's CDR3 is CASSVVDSGNTEAFF. For the CDR3, the DNA is TGTGCCAGCAGCGTAGTGGACAGCGGTAACACTGAAGCTTTCTTT.

The V gene is TRBV5-4, the J gene TRBJ1-2; TRBD1 might be the D (6 bases). The CDR3 runs 15 residues. V dropped 0 bases and J dropped 2 bases, with 11 bases sitting between them. CDR1 and CDR2 from the germline V gene are SGHNT and YYREEE (reference sequence). The chain's CDR3 is CASSLAGRGNYGYTF. The CDR3 nucleotides read TGTGCCAGCAGCTTGGCGGGCAGGGGAAACTATGGCTACACCTTC.